Listed here is a single T cell receptor beta chain. The data originate from a study of blood T cell repertoires in COVID-19. The overall study: The cDNA or gDNA used as material had been derived from T cells, B-cell-depleted T cells, or PBMCs.

Only in-frame clones appear in the TCRdb table, and some are missing; sequencing was by immunoSEQ multiplex PCR. Of 91,000 or so clones listed, about 86% are singletons. V lost 7 bases, J lost 3 bases, and 6 bases stayed unmatched. The CDR3 runs to 15 residues. Germline CDR1 is KGHDR and CDR2 is SFDVKD. This sequence was found in a woman aged 55 to 70 in a cohort sampled during active or convalescent COVID-19. Sequencing was carried out using peripheral blood. The gene calls are TRBV24-1 and TRBJ2-3, with TRBD1 identical over 10 bases. In DNA form, the CDR3 reads TGTGCCACCAGCCTGACAGGGGGCGAGACAGATACGCAGTATTTT. Amino acid sequence: CATSLTGGETDTQYF.